This T cell receptor beta chain was identified in a study of blood T cell repertoires in COVID-19. V was clipped by 3 bases and J by 4 bases, with 9 bases between them. Per the germline V gene, CDR1 is SGHTA and CDR2 is FQGNSA. The CDR3 runs to 13 residues. Some clones are missing from TCRdb's copy, which holds only in-frame ones; the method was immunoSEQ multiplex PCR. Of 300,000 to 350,000 clones in the sample, roughly 88% were seen once. Sequenced: PBMCs or T cells enriched from blood (not recorded which). The genes are TRBV7-2 and TRBJ1-1; tentatively, D is TRBD1 (6 bases). This TCR derives from a man younger than 40 who had recovered from COVID-19. In nucleotides, the CDR3 is TGTGCCAGCAGCTTGGACAGAACCACTGAAGCTTTCTTT. Its translation: CASSLDRTTEAFF.